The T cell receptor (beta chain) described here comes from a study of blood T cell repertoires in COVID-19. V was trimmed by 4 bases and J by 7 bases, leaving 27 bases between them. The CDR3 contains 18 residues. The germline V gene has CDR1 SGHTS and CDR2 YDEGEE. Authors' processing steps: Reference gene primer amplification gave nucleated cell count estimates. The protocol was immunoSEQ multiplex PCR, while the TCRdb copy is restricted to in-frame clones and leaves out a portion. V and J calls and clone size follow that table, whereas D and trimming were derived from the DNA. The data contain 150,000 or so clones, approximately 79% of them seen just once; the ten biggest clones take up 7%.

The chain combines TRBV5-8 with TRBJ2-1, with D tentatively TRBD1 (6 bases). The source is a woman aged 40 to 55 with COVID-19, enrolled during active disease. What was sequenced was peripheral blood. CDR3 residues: CASSPRARGRGGLNEQFF. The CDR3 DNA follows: TGTGCCAGCAGCCCACGGGCCCGGGGCAGGGGCGGTTTGAATGAGCAGTTCTTC.